The next 15 T cell receptor beta chains were all read from a single sample in a study of spatial heterogeneity in lung cancer. Regarding time point: sample taken at primary tumor resection. TCRdb re-derived calls from the 5' RACE reads in MiXCR, one entry per CDR3 protein. The sample yields around 40,000 distinct CDR3 sequences, roughly 4.9% seen once. The specimen comprised PBMCs, sampled at surgery. The source is a female donor with early-stage non-small cell lung cancer.

This clonotype was picked up many times. The V call is TRBV6-2 or TRBV6-3, the J call TRBJ1-5; tentatively, D is TRBD1 (6 bases). Per the germline V gene, CDR1 is MNHEY and CDR2 is SVGEGT. The CDR3 is 15 residues long. Trimming removed 6 bases at V and 9 bases at J, with 21 bases between. The CDR3 DNA is TGTGCCAGCAGCTTCCCCCAGGGGCCGCCGGGGCCCCAGCATTTT. Amino acid sequence: CASSFPQGPPGPQHF.

This clonotype was seen ten or more times. This CDR3 reads CASTQPDREFIQYF. In DNA form, the CDR3 reads TGTGCCAGCACCCAGCCGGACAGGGAGTTCATTCAGTACTTC. This rearrangement joins TRBV2 to TRBJ2-4; TRBD1 agrees at 8 bases. Losses at the gene ends were 7 bases for V and 9 bases for J; bases not matched to a gene: 11. Germline V gene sequence: CDR1 SNHLY, CDR2 FYNNEI. The CDR3 consists of 14 residues.

This clonotype has at least ten counts. The V and J genes are TRBV20-1 and TRBJ2-3; D gene uncertain. V was cut by 5 bases and J by 4 bases, with 16 bases left in between. This CDR3 has 14 residues. Germline V gene lookup returns CDR1 DFQATT and CDR2 SNEGSKA (reference sequence). As DNA, the CDR3 is TGCAGTGCTTTAGGTCAGAGTATCGCAGATACGCAGTATTTT. Residues: CSALGQSIADTQYF.

This clonotype was observed at least ten times. The rearrangement joins TRBV7-8 to TRBJ1-2; TRBD1 is a possible D gene (6 bases). The V gene's germline CDR1 is SGHVS and CDR2 FQNEAQ. The CDR3 is made up of 16 amino acids. V lost 1 base, J lost 4 bases, and 16 bases lay in between. In DNA form, the CDR3 reads TGTGCCAGCAGCTTAGGTCGCAGGGGCCTACGCTATGGCTACACCTTC. It specifies CASSLGRRGLRYGYTF.

This clonotype was counted many times. V and J are TRBV4-1 and TRBJ1-5; the D is unclear. The V gene's germline CDR1 is MGHRA and CDR2 YSYEKL. CDR3 length equals 14 residues. The germline V and J ends were trimmed by 0 bases and 6 bases, with 9 bases remaining between them. CDR3 sequence (DNA): TGCGCCAGCAGCCAAGATGAGGGCCCTCAGCCCCAGCATTTT. This codes for CASSQDEGPQPQHF.

This clonotype was observed at least ten times. This chain connects TRBV28 to TRBJ1-5; no firm D call. The CDR3 extends over 15 amino acids. The V end lost 7 bases, the J end lost 6 bases, and 19 bases lay between the germline ends. The germline V gene has CDR1 MDHEN and CDR2 SYDVKM. The CDR3 region is CASKTGLARSQPQHF. Here the CDR3 DNA reads TGTGCCAGCAAGACGGGGTTAGCGCGCTCTCAGCCCCAGCATTTT.

This clonotype was recorded at least ten times. The chain is built from TRBV7-6 and TRBJ2-2, with D possibly being TRBD2 (6 bases). Germline loops: CDR1 SGHVS, CDR2 FNYEAQ. Trimming left V 2 bases short and J 1 base short, with 11 bases between. The CDR3 consists of 16 residues. CDR3 loop: CASSLSGQGNTGELFF. The CDR3 bases are TGTGCCAGCAGCTTAAGCGGGCAGGGGAACACCGGGGAGCTGTTTTTT.

V usage is TRBV19 and J usage is TRBJ2-7; TRBD1 aligns across 9 bases. V lost 3 bases and J lost 0; bases outside the gene matches: 12. This CDR3 region has 18 residues. From germline, CDR1 is LNHDA and CDR2 SQIVND (reference sequence). The CDR3 bases are TGTGCCAGTAGTATGAATCCGGTAAGGACAGGGGTCTCCTACGAGCAGTACTTC. Its translation is CASSMNPVRTGVSYEQYF.

This clonotype was recorded many times. The chain combines TRBV6-4 with TRBJ2-7; tentative D call: TRBD1 (6 bases). V lost 10 bases, J lost 3 bases, and 10 bases lay in between. The CDR3 is made up of 11 amino acids. Germline V lookup: CDR1 MRHNA, CDR2 SNTAGT. The CDR3 nucleotides are TGTGCCAAGACGGACAGCTACGAGCAGTACTTC. Translation gives CAKTDSYEQYF.

This clonotype came up many times. V is TRBV6-6 and J is TRBJ1-1, with D maybe TRBD1 (6 bases). Trimming stripped 6 bases from V and 0 bases from J, with 8 bases between. This CDR3 is built from 13 residues. Germline V lookup: CDR1 MNHNY, CDR2 SVGAGI (reference sequence). The CDR3 nucleotides read TGTGCCAGCAGGGGGGCGGTGAACACTGAAGCTTTCTTT. Residues: CASRGAVNTEAFF.

In this sample, this clonotype turned up many times. The V gene is TRBV12-3 or TRBV12-4, the J gene TRBJ2-7; 10 nucleotides align to TRBD1. The V and J ends lost 2 bases and 4 bases, in that order; junction bases with no gene match: 14. The length of the CDR3 is 18 residues. CDR3 sequence: CASSLHRLGGTGAYEQYF. The CDR3 coding sequence is TGTGCCAGCAGTTTACACCGGTTGGGAGGGACAGGGGCATACGAGCAGTACTTC.

This clonotype has at least ten counts. This chain uses TRBV27 with TRBJ2-2; D tentatively reads TRBD1 or TRBD2 (6 bases each). Germline V CDR1 and CDR2: MNHEY, SMNVEV (reference sequence). V lost 2 bases to trimming and J lost 0 bases, with 16 bases between them. The CDR3 consists of 18 residues. The CDR3 DNA reads TGTGCCAGCAGTTTAAGGTGGCGGGGACACGCGAACACCGGGGAGCTGTTTTTT. It yields the protein CASSLRWRGHANTGELFF.

In this sample, this clonotype turned up many times. Mismatch with germline at one junction end may stem from a read error. V gene TRBV5-1 combines with J gene TRBJ2-7; D unresolved. Germline V gives CDR1 SGHRS, CDR2 YFSETQ. This CDR3 has 13 residues. CDR3 DNA sequence: TGCGCCAGCAGCTCTGTCCCGACGGAGCCTTCGCTCTTC. Translating it yields CASSSVPTEPSLF. Using reference TRBV5-1 and TRBJ2-7 for the parts outside the CDR3, the full variable domain is KAGVTQTPRYLIKTRGQQVTLSCSPISGHRSVSWYQQTPGQGLQFLFEYFSETQRNKGNFPGRFSGRQFSNSRSEMNVSTLELGDSALYLCASSSVPTEPSLFGPGTRLTVT.

In its sample, this clonotype was seen many times. V usage is TRBV7-8 and J usage is TRBJ2-4; D may be TRBD1 or TRBD2 (5 bases each). V was pared by 4 bases and J by 7 bases, with 11 bases between. The germline V gene encodes CDR1 SGHVS and CDR2 FQNEAQ. This CDR3 contains 13 residues. Written as DNA, the CDR3 is TGTGCCAGCAGCTCCGGGACGGAGAACATTCAGTACTTC. Its translation is CASSSGTENIQYF.

This sequence joins TRBV5-1 and TRBJ1-1; no firm D call. The CDR3 consists of 13 residues. The V end lost 0 bases, the J end lost 3 bases, and 6 bases lay between the germline ends. Germline V CDR1 and CDR2: SGHRS, YFSETQ. The chain's CDR3 is CASSLAGDTEAFF. The CDR3 nucleotides read TGCGCCAGCAGCTTGGCCGGGGACACTGAAGCTTTCTTT. The full variable domain, rest sourced from reference TRBV5-1 and TRBJ1-1, is KAGVTQTPRYLIKTRGQQVTLSCSPISGHRSVSWYQQTPGQGLQFLFEYFSETQRNKGNFPGRFSGRQFSNSRSEMNVSTLELGDSALYLCASSLAGDTEAFFGQGTRLTVV.